The 16 T cell receptor beta chains below come from one sample, sequenced in a study of CD8 T cells in ankylosing spondylitis. TCRdb used MiXCR to reprocess the 5' RACE reads, holding one entry per CDR3 protein. The sample shows fewer than 400,000 distinct CDR3 sequences, approximately 14% of them seen only once. The sequencing sample was made of blood, either unsorted or a sorted T cell fraction (not recorded which). These TCRs come from a male donor with ankylosing spondylitis or in good health (not recorded which).

The table lists this clonotype with many counts. J is TRBJ2-7 and V is TRBV5-1; D call uncertain. Germline loops: CDR1 SGHRS, CDR2 YFSETQ. The CDR3 consists of 13 residues. The ends were cut back, 0 bases at V and 3 bases at J, with 7 bases in the middle. CDR3 nucleotides: TGCGCCAGCAGCTTGGGGACCGGCTACGAGCAGTACTTC. This codes for CASSLGTGYEQYF.

The V and J genes are TRBV7-9 and TRBJ1-2; 7 positions match TRBD1. This CDR3 region has 14 residues. Germline V CDR1 and CDR2: SEHNR, FQNEAQ (reference sequence). The J segment lost 10 bases and the V segment lost 1 base, leaving 9 bases of the junction unmatched. CDR3 sequence: CASSLGDSGRFYTF. The CDR3 DNA reads as TGTGCCAGCAGCTTAGGGGACAGCGGACGGTTCTACACCTTC.

This clonotype has more than one count but fewer than ten. The rearrangement uses TRBV7-2 and TRBJ2-4, with D possibly TRBD1 on 7 matching bases. Germline V gives CDR1 SGHTA, CDR2 FQGNSA. This CDR3 has 13 residues. The germline V and J ends were trimmed by 3 bases and 6 bases, with 9 bases remaining between them. The CDR3 nucleotides read TGTGCCAGCAGCTTGCAGGGGGGAAACATTCAGTACTTC. It codes for CASSLQGGNIQYF.

This clonotype was seen a few times. V is TRBV11-3 and J is TRBJ2-1, with TRBD2 matching over 7 bases. In germline, CDR1 is SGHNT, CDR2 YENEEA. V shed 3 bases, J shed 7 bases, and the junction held 12 bases outside the gene matches. This CDR3 contains 16 residues. CDR3 bases: TGTGCCAGCAGCTTCCTAGGCGGGAGAGGAGAAAATGAGCAGTTCTTC. Translating it yields CASSFLGGRGENEQFF. The whole variable domain, filled in from reference TRBV11-3 and TRBJ2-1, reads EAGVVQSPRYKIIEKKQPVAFWCNPISGHNTLYWYLQNLGQGPELLIRYENEEAVDDSQLPKDRFSAERLKGVDSTLKIQPAELGDSAVYLCASSFLGGRGENEQFFGPGTRLTVL.

J is TRBJ2-3 and V is TRBV5-1; D gene ambiguous. V lost 1 base, J lost 5 bases, and 8 bases lay in between. The CDR3 totals 13 residues. Germline CDR1 and CDR2: SGHRS and YFSETQ. The CDR3 here is CASSLYLKDTQYF. CDR3 nucleotide sequence: TGCGCCAGCAGCTTGTACCTGAAAGATACGCAGTATTTT. Variable domain in full (rest from reference TRBV5-1 and TRBJ2-3): KAGVTQTPRYLIKTRGQQVTLSCSPISGHRSVSWYQQTPGQGLQFLFEYFSETQRNKGNFPGRFSGRQFSNSRSEMNVSTLELGDSALYLCASSLYLKDTQYFGPGTRLTVL.

This clonotype turned up a few times. In DNA, the CDR3 is TGCAGTGCTAGCCCTCCCGGACAGGTAAATCAGCCCCAGCATTTT. Its protein is CSASPPGQVNQPQHF. V usage is TRBV20-1 and J usage is TRBJ1-5; TRBD1 matches 7 bases. The CDR3 is 15 residues long. V was pared by 3 bases and J by 4 bases, with 9 bases of the junction left unmatched. CDR1 is DFQATT and CDR2 is SNEGSKA in the germline V gene (reference sequence).

The rearrangement uses TRBV11-2 and TRBJ2-1; 9 bases agree with TRBD1. Germline CDR1 reads SGHAT; CDR2 reads FQNNGV. There are 15 residues in the CDR3. After removal of 6 bases from V and 11 bases from J, the junction contained 14 bases not matched to a gene. The CDR3 region has the DNA TGTGCCAGCAGTTGGAGGGGGACAGGGTCCGTCCAGCAGTTCTTC. This encodes CASSWRGTGSVQQFF.

The CDR3: CSARGQYNEQFF. DNA for the CDR3: TGCAGTGCTAGAGGCCAATACAATGAGCAGTTCTTC. The gene calls are TRBV20-1 and TRBJ2-1; no firm D call. The CDR3 totals 12 residues. V gave up 1 base and J gave up 4 bases, with 5 bases separating them. Germline V gene sequence: CDR1 DFQATT, CDR2 SNEGSKA (reference sequence).

V usage is TRBV5-1 and J usage is TRBJ1-1; 8 nucleotides match TRBD1. The V gene end was trimmed by 4 bases and the J gene end by 6 bases; junction bases not matched to a gene: 8. Germline V gene sequence: CDR1 SGHRS, CDR2 YFSETQ. The CDR3 consists of 14 residues. The CDR3 DNA follows: TGCGCCAGCAGCCAACCCCAGGGGGCTGCTGAAGCTTTCTTT. The encoded protein is CASSQPQGAAEAFF.

Many counts were recorded for this clonotype. The chain uses TRBV5-5 and TRBJ2-1, with D tentatively TRBD1 (5 bases). The V gene's germline CDR1 is SGHKS and CDR2 YYEKEE (reference sequence). The length of the CDR3 is 13 residues. The ends were cut back, 0 bases at V and 14 bases at J, with 15 bases in the middle. CDR3 in DNA: TGTGCCAGCAGCTTGGAGGTCGTCAGGGCAGAGTTCTTC. It codes for CASSLEVVRAEFF.

This clonotype has just a few counts. CDR3 DNA sequence: TGCGCCAGCAGCCAAGGCAAGAACACCGGGGAGCTGTTTTTT. Amino acid sequence: CASSQGKNTGELFF. The rearrangement uses TRBV4-1 and TRBJ2-2; D ambiguous. The CDR3 runs 14 residues. Trimming shortened V by 1 base and J by 1 base, and 4 bases separated the two germline ends. Germline V gives CDR1 MGHRA, CDR2 YSYEKL.

The V gene is TRBV5-1, the J gene TRBJ2-1; weak D call: TRBD1 (7 bases). The CDR3 is 14 amino acids. Looked up from germline, CDR1 is SGHRS and CDR2 is YFSETQ. V lost 5 bases and J 8 bases, leaving 17 bases between the germline ends. CDR3 protein: CASSQGGGGDEQFF. CDR3 nucleotides: TGCGCCAGCAGTCAGGGTGGAGGGGGCGATGAGCAGTTCTTC. The full variable domain, with the rest looked up from reference TRBV5-1 and TRBJ2-1, is KAGVTQTPRYLIKTRGQQVTLSCSPISGHRSVSWYQQTPGQGLQFLFEYFSETQRNKGNFPGRFSGRQFSNSRSEMNVSTLELGDSALYLCASSQGGGGDEQFFGPGTRLTVL.

Concerning this clonotype itself: Relative to the germline gene, one junction end is altered; a read error may explain this. The gene calls are TRBV18 and TRBJ2-1, with no clear D. The V gene's germline CDR1 is KGHSH and CDR2 LQKENI. The CDR3 is 13 residues long. The DNA of the CDR3 is TGTGCCAGCTCACCAGGTCTGTCCACGTTTAGATCCTTC. Protein: CASSPGLSTFRSF.

The J gene is TRBJ2-2, the V gene TRBV30; D may be TRBD1 or TRBD2 (5 bases each). V was trimmed by 3 bases and J by 1 base, leaving 21 bases between them. Germline V gene data show CDR1 as GTSNPN and CDR2 as SVGIG (reference sequence). The CDR3 is 18 residues long. The CDR3, as DNA: TGTGCCTGGAGCGCCCTCCCCGCCGGGGCCCTGAACACCGGGGAGCTGTTTTTT. Its protein is CAWSALPAGALNTGELFF.

This clonotype came up a few times. V is TRBV11-1 and J is TRBJ1-5; D is possibly TRBD1 (6 bases). The CDR3 is 18 residues long. CDR1 is SGHAT, CDR2 FQDESV, per germline (reference sequence). V gave up 2 bases and J gave up 4 bases, with 21 bases separating them. Written as DNA, the CDR3 is TGTGCCAGCAGCTTACAATACAGGGCAGTCAATGCAAATCAGCCCCAGCATTTT. Translated: CASSLQYRAVNANQPQHF. The variable domain in full, completed from reference TRBV11-1 and TRBJ1-5, reads EAEVAQSPRYKITEKSQAVAFWCDPISGHATLYWYRQILGQGPELLVQFQDESVVDDSQLPKDRFSAERLKGVDSTLKIQPAELGDSAMYLCASSLQYRAVNANQPQHFGDGTRLSIL.

This clonotype was counted between two and nine times. The CDR3 DNA reads as TGCAGTGCCGACAGGGGCACGGACAATGAGCAGTTCTTC. As protein: CSADRGTDNEQFF. V is TRBV20-1 and J is TRBJ2-1; 8 nucleotides agree with TRBD1. V was pared by 6 bases and J by 5 bases, with 6 bases of the junction left unmatched. Germline V CDR1 and CDR2: DFQATT, SNEGSKA (reference sequence). The CDR3 runs to 13 residues.